This entry features one T cell receptor (beta chain) sequence. The target antigen is unknown. Only in-frame clones appear in the TCRdb table, and some are missing; sequencing was by immunoSEQ multiplex PCR. The data contain approximately 41,000 clones, about 95% of them seen just once; the ten biggest clones take up under 0.95%. Trimming left V 5 bases short and J 8 bases short, with 9 bases between. The length of the CDR3 is 11 residues. Looked up from germline, CDR1 is LNHDA and CDR2 is SQIVND (reference sequence). This entry belongs to a study of T cell clonotyping in hematopoietic cell transplantation. General observations from the study: Graft donor and pretransplant recipient Inverse Simpson Index values predicted broader posttransplant TCR diversity. At the given depth, recipient repertoires were over 97% de novo clonotypes. No sorting was done, leaving CD4 and CD8 contributions mixed. Pathologically expanded recipient clonotypes increased progressively from day 30 to day 180 as diversity fell.

V is TRBV19 and J is TRBJ1-1; possible D gene TRBD1, 5 bases. Material: peripheral blood mononuclear cells. The receptor's source is a man aged 25-40 years in good health. Some clones in this sample may be carry-over from other donors' samples. CDR3 in DNA: TGTGCCAGTAGTGAGGGGTTGGAAGCTTTCTTT. Translating it yields CASSEGLEAFF.